The present TCR beta chain was sequenced within a study of T-cell memory formation after mild COVID-19. Notes on the study in general: Clones that got smaller from day 15 to 85 had even CD4/CD8, while clones growing later tipped toward CD4+.

TCRdb redid the calling of the 5' RACE reads with MiXCR, one entry per CDR3 protein. The data hold about 500,000 distinct CDR3 sequences, with 20% observed a single time. Worth noting for this clonotype: Its antigen is currently unknown.

The V segment lost 5 bases and the J segment 2 bases; nucleotides outside the gene matches: 13. Germline-derived CDR1 and CDR2 are SGHDT and YYEEEE. This CDR3 region has 18 residues. The gene calls are TRBV5-6 and TRBJ2-6; 7 bases line up with TRBD1. This receptor was obtained from an adult woman who had mild COVID-19 (a few samples of this study predate the infection). Cell type and time point are not known. Sequenced input: PBMCs or a T cell subset sorted from them (not recorded which). The CDR3 here is CASSTLSDRVAGANVLTF. The CDR3 nucleotides read TGTGCCAGCAGTACACTCAGCGACAGGGTGGCTGGGGCCAACGTCCTGACTTTC.